This entry features one TCR beta chain sequence. Germline V lookup: CDR1 SGHTA, CDR2 FQGNSA. The trim removed 6 bases at V and 0 bases at J, leaving 2 bases unmatched. The CDR3 has 14 amino acids. Peripheral blood came from all dose cohorts at three timepoints. These data belong to a study of OX40 agonist ivuxolimab in advanced cancers. Assay: immunoSEQ multiplex PCR; the TCRdb copy retains only in-frame clones and omits some. This sample has some 86,000 clones, with approximately 91% found just once. This material consisted of CD4+ or CD8+ T cells sorted from blood, taken in a trial of the OX40 agonist ivuxolimab. This chain links TRBV7-2 with TRBJ1-2; 9 nucleotides align to TRBD1. The source is an adult with an advanced solid tumor such as melanoma, head and neck, liver or kidney cancer. The CDR3 DNA reads as TGTGCCAGCAGGCGACAGGGGGCTAACTATGGCTACACCTTC. Its protein product is CASRRQGANYGYTF. Supplemented by reference TRBV7-2 and TRBJ1-2, the full variable domain reads GAGVSQSPSNKVTEKGKDVELRCDPISGHTALYWYRQSLGQGLEFLIYFQGNSAPDKSGLPSDRFSAERTGGSVSTLTIQRTQQEDSAVYLCASRRQGANYGYTFGSGTRLTVV.